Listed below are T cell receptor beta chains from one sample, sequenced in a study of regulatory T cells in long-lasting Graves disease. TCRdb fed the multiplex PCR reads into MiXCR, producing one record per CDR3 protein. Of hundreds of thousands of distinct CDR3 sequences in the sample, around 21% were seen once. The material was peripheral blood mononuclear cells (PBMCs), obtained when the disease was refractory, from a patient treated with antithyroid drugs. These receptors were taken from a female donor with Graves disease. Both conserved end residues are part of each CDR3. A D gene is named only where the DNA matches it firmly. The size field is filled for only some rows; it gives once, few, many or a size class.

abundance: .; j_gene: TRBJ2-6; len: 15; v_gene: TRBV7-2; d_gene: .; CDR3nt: TGTGCCAGCAGCTCGCGGGTCTCTGGGGCCAACGTCCTGACTTTC; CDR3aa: CASSSRVSGANVLTF
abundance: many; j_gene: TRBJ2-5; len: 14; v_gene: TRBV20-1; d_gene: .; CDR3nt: TGCAGTGCCGCCCCAGCCCGAGAGGAAGAGACCCAGTACTTC; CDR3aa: CSAAPAREEETQYF
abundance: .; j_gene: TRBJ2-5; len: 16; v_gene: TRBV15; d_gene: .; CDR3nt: TGTGCCACCAGCAGAGAAGTGGGGGGAGTGATAGAGACCCAGTACTTC; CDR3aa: CATSREVGGVIETQYF
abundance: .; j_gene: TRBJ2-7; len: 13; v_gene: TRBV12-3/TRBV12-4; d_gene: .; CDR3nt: TGTGCCAGCAGTTTAGTGGGATACTACGAGCAGTACTTC; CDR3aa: CASSLVGYYEQYF
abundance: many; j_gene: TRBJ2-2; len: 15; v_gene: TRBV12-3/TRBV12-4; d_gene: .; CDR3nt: TGTGCCAGCAGTTTTGTGGCGGTCAGAACCGGGGAGCTGTTTTTT; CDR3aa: CASSFVAVRTGELFF
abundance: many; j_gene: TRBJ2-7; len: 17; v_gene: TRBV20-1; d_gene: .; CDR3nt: TGCAGTGCTAGGAAAGCTATTGAAGGGTCAAGCTCCTACGAGCAGTACTTC; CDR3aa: CSARKAIEGSSSYEQYF
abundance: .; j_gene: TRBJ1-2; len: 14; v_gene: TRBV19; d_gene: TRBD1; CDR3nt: TGTGCCAGTAGAAAGGGGCAGGGGGACTATGGCTACACCTTC; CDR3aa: CASRKGQGDYGYTF
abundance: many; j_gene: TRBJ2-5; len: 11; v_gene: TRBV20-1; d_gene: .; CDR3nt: TGCAGTGTGCAGGGGGGGCAGACCCAGTACTTC; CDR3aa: CSVQGGQTQYF
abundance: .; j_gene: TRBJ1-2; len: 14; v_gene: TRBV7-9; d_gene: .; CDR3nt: TGTGCCAGCAGCTTAGTGAATTCAGACTATGGCTACACCTTC; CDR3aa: CASSLVNSDYGYTF
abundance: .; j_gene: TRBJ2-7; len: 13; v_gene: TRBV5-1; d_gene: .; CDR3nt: TGCGCCAGCAGCCCGACCCGATTTGGCGAGCAGTACTTC; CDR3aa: CASSPTRFGEQYF
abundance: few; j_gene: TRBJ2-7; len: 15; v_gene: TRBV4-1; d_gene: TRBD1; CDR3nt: TGCGCCAGCAGCCAGCTAACGGGACAGCTTTACGAGCAGTACTTC; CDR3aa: CASSQLTGQLYEQYF
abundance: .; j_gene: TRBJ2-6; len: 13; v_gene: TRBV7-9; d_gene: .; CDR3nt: TGTGCCAGCAGCTTGGCAGGGGTCAACGTCCTGACTTTC; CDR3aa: CASSLAGVNVLTF
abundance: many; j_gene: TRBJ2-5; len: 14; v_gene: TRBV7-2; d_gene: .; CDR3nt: TGTGCCAGCAGCTTAGATGGCAGGCAAGAGACCCAGTACTTC; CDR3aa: CASSLDGRQETQYF
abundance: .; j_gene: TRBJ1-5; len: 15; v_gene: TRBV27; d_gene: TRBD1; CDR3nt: TGTGCCAGCAGTCCCCGGACAGGGAGGAATCAGCCCCAGCATTTT; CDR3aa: CASSPRTGRNQPQHF
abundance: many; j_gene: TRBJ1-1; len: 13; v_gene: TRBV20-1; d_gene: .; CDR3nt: TGCAGTGCGCCGGGACGGAGTAACACTGAAGCTTTCTTT; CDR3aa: CSAPGRSNTEAFF
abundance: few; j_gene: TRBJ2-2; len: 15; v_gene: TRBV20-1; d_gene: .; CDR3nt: TGCAGTGCTAGAGTCAGGGTCGGAGGCACCGGGGAGCTGTTTTTT; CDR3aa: CSARVRVGGTGELFF
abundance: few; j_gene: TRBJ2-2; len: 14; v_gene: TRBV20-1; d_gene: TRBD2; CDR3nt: TGCAGTGTTTCGAGGCTAGCGGGCACCGGGGAGCTGTTTTTT; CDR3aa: CSVSRLAGTGELFF
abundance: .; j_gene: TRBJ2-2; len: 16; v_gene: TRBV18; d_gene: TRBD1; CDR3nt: TGTGCCAGCTCACCAGGGACAGGGGTTTTCGCCGGGGAGCTGTTTTTT; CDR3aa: CASSPGTGVFAGELFF
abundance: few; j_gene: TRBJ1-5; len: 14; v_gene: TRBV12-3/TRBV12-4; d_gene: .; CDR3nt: TGTGCCAGCAGTCTTGGCAGCCTCAATCAGCCCCAGCATTTT; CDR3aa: CASSLGSLNQPQHF
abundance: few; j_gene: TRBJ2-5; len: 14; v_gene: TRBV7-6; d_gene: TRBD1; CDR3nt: TGTGCCAGCAGCTTAAGGACAGGGTTGGAGACCCAGTACTTC; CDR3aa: CASSLRTGLETQYF
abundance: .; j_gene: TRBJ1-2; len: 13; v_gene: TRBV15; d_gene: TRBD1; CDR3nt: TGTGCCACCAGCAGAGCGGACAGGGTCGGCTACACCTTC; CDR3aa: CATSRADRVGYTF
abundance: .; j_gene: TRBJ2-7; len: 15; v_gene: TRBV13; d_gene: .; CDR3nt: TGTGCCAGCACACCCAGGGGGGGGAGCTCCTACGAGCAGTACTTC; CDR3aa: CASTPRGGSSYEQYF
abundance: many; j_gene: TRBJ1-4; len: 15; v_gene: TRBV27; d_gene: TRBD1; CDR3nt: TGTGCCAGCAGTGCGGACAGGGGGCCTAATGAAAAACTGTTTTTT; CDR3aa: CASSADRGPNEKLFF
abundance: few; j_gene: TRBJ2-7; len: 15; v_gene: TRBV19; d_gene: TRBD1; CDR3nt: TGTGCCAGTAGTTGGGGAGGACAGGGGGCCAACGAGCAGTACTTC; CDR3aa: CASSWGGQGANEQYF
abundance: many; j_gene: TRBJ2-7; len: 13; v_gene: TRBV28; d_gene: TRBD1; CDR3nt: TGTGCCAGCAGGGGACAGGGTAGTTACGAGCAGTACTTC; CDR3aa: CASRGQGSYEQYF
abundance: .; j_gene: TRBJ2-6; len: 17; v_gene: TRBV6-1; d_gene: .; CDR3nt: TGTGCCAGCACCCGTGGTGCGGGAATGTCTGGGGCCAACGTCCTGACTTTC; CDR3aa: CASTRGAGMSGANVLTF
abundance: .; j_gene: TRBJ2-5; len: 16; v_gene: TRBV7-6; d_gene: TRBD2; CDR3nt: TGTGCCAGCAGCTTAGGGGCGGGAGGGCCTCAAGAGACCCAGTACTTC; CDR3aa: CASSLGAGGPQETQYF
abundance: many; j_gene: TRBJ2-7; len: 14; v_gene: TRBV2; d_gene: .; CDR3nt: TGTGCCAGCAGTGAAAGGGAGTACTCCTACGAGCAGTACTTC; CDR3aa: CASSEREYSYEQYF
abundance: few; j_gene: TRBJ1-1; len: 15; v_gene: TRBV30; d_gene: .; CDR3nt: TGTGCCTGGAGTGTATTAGGGCGGCGGAGCACTGAAGCTTTCTTT; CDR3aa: CAWSVLGRRSTEAFF
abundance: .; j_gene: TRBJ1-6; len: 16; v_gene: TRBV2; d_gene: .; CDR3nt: TGTGCCAGCAGTGGGGGTGGGCAGGGGTATAATTCACCCCTCCACTTT; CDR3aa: CASSGGGQGYNSPLHF
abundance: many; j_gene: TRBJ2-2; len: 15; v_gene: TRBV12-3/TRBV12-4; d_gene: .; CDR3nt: TGTGCCAGCAGTTTAGGAAACTTTAACACCGGGGAGCTGTTTTTT; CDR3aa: CASSLGNFNTGELFF
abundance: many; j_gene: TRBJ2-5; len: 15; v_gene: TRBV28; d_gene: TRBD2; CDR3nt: TGTGCCAGCGCTCCGAGCCGCGGGAGTTCCGAGACCCAGTACTTC; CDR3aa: CASAPSRGSSETQYF
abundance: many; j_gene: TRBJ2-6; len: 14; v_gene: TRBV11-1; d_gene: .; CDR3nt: TGTGCCAGCGGGCCGTACTCTGGGGCCAACGTCCTGACTTTC; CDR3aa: CASGPYSGANVLTF
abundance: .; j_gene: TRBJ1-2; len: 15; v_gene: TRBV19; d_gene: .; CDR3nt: TGTGCCAGTAGTTTGGGCAGCCAACTCTCCTATGGCTACACCTTC; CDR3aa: CASSLGSQLSYGYTF
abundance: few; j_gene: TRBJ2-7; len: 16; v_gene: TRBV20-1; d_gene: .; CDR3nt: TGCAGTGCTAGAGGTCCCAGTTCCAGGATATACTACGAGCAGTACTTC; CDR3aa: CSARGPSSRIYYEQYF
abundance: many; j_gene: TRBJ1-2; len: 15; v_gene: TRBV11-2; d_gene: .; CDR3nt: TGTGCCAGCAGTTCTCCGCTCCCGGCTAACTATGGCTACACCTTC; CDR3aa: CASSSPLPANYGYTF
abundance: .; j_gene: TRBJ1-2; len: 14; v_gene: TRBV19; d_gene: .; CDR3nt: TGTGCCAGTAACAAGGACAGCGACTTCGGTGGCTACACCTTC; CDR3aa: CASNKDSDFGGYTF
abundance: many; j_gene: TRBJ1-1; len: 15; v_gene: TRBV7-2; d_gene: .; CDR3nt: TGTGCCAGCAGCTTAGGACAGCCCATGAACACTGAAGCTTTCTTT; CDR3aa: CASSLGQPMNTEAFF
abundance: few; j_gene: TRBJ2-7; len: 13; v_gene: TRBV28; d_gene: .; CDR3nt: TGTGCCAGCAGACCATTCTCCTCCTACGAGCAGTACTTC; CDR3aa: CASRPFSSYEQYF
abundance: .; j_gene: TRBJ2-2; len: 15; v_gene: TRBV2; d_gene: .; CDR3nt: TGTGCCAGCAGAAGGGACTTGACTAACACCGGGGAGCTGTTTTTT; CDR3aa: CASRRDLTNTGELFF
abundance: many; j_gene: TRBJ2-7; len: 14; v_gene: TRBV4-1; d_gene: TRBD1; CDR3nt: TGTGCCAGCAGCCAAGACAGGGGTCCCTACGAGCAGTACTTC; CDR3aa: CASSQDRGPYEQYF
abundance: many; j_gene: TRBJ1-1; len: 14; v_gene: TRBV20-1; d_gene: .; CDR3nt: TGCAGTGCTAGAGATCCGGGGGGGAGGACTGAAGCTTTCTTT; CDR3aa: CSARDPGGRTEAFF
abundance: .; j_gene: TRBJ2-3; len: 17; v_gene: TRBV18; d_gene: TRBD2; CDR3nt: TGTGCCAGCTCACCAAGGGGGACTAGCGGAAGCACAGATACGCAGTATTTT; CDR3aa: CASSPRGTSGSTDTQYF
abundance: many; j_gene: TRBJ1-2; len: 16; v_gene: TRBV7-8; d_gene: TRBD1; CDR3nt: TGTGCCAGCAGCCAACCAGGCGGGACAGGCGGCCGGGGCTACACCTTC; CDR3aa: CASSQPGGTGGRGYTF
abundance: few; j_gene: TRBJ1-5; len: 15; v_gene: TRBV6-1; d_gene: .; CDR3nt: TGTGCCAGTACAGCGGAGGGCCTGGGCAATCAGCCCCAGCATTTT; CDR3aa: CASTAEGLGNQPQHF
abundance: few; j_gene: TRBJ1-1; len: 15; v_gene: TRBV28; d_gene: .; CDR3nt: TGTGCCAGCTTGGAAGGAGAATACATGAACACTGAAGCTTTCTTT; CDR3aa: CASLEGEYMNTEAFF
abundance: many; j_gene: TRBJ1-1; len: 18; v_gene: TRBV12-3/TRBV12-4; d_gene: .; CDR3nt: TGTGCCAGCAGTTCCCCCCCCCACTTATTACGGGGGAACACTGAAGCTTTCTTT; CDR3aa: CASSSPPHLLRGNTEAFF
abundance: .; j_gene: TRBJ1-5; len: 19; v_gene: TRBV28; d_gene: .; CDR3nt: TGTGCCAGCAATACGGGACTCTCTTTTTCCGGGGGTTTCAATCAGCCCCAGCATTTT; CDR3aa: CASNTGLSFSGGFNQPQHF
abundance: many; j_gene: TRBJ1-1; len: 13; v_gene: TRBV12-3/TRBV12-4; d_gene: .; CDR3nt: TGTGCCAGCAGTTTGGGCGGGGGCCTTGAAGCTTTCTTT; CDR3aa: CASSLGGGLEAFF
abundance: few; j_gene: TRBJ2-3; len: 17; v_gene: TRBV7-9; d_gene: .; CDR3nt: TGTGCCAGCAGCTCCTCGGCGGGAACCTCAATCTCAGATACGCAGTATTTT; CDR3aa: CASSSSAGTSISDTQYF
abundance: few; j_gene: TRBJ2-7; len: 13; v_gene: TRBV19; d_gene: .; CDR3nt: TGTGCCAGTAGTATGAGTGGAACCTACGAGCAGTACTTC; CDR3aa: CASSMSGTYEQYF
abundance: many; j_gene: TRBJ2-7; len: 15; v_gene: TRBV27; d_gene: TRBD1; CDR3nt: TGTGCCAGCAGCCACGCCGGGACAGGGGTCTACGAGCAGTACTTC; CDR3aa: CASSHAGTGVYEQYF